The clone carrying this T cell receptor (beta chain) has a count of ten or more. The target antigen is unknown. 5'RACE template switching produced TCR cDNA carrying a universal primer site and UMIs. Each CDR3 protein gets one entry after TCRdb re-called the 5' RACE reads with MiXCR. The sample has around 140,000 distinct CDR3 sequences; 6.5% to 8.5% are singletons. Germline CDR1 is WSHSY and CDR2 is SAAADI. The length of the CDR3 is 12 residues. Trimming cost V 5 bases and J 2 bases, with 5 bases left between them. This entry comes from a study of T cells after yellow fever vaccination. Study findings and constraints: Detected again after the booster were most primary-vaccination clones, at nearly 97% CD4 and around 91% CD8.

The V and J genes are TRBV10-2 and TRBJ2-3; D gene unclear. The sample in question was CD4+ T cells sorted from PBMCs, obtained 5 days after the yellow fever booster vaccination. This TCR was recovered from a young man who received the YFV17D yellow fever vaccine. CDR3 protein: CASSMLTDTQYF. The CDR3 nucleotides are TGCGCCAGCAGTATGCTCACAGATACGCAGTATTTT.